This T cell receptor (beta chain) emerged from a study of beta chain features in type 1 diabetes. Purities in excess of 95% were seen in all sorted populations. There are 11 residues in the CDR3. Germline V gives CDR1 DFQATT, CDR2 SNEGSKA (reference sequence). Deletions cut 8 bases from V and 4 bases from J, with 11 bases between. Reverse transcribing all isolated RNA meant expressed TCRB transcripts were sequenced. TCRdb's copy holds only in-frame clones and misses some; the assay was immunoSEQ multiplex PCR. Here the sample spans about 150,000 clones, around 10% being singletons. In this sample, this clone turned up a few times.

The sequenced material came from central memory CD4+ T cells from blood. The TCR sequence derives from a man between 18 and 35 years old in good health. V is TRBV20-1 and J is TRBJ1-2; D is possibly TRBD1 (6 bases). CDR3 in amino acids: CSHRDGYGYTF. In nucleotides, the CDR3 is TGCAGTCACAGGGACGGCTATGGCTACACCTTC.